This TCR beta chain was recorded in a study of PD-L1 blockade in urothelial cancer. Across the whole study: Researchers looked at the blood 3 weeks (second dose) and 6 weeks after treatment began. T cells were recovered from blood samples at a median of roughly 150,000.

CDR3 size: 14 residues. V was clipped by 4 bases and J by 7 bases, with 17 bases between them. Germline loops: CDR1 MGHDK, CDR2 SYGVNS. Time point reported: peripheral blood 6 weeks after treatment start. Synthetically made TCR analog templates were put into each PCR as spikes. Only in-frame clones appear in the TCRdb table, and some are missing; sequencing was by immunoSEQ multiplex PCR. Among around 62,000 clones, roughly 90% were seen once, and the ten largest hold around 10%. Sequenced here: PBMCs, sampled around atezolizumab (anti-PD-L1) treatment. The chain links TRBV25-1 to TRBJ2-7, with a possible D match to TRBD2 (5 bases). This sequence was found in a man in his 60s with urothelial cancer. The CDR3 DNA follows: TGTGCCAGCAGTGCACCGGGAAAAGGGAAGGAGCAGTACTTC. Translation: CASSAPGKGKEQYF.